This T cell receptor (beta chain) is from a study of blood T cells in healthy people across ages. Broader study findings: The percentage of naive T cells correlated strongly with TCR beta diversity.

For this clonotype: Its target is unknown.

Donation came from healthy Caucasian individuals in Russia who were aged 6 to 90. Approximately 10 milliliters was the volume of peripheral blood drawn from each donor. It was with a sample-barcoded 5' primer and a J-beta primer mix that a second PCR of roughly 6 to 12 cycles was run. TCRdb reprocessed the 5' RACE reads with MiXCR, giving one entry per CDR3 protein. The table lists roughly 1.5 million distinct CDR3 sequences, approximately 42% of them singletons. CDR3 length: 13 amino acids. Germline V gives CDR1 MNHEY, CDR2 SVGEGT. The V and J ends lost 7 bases and 3 bases respectively, with 11 bases between them.

The sample was blood. The genes are TRBV6-2 or TRBV6-3 and TRBJ2-3; perhaps TRBD1 as D (6 bases). The receptor was derived from a woman between 18 and 29 years old in good health. CDR3 nucleotide sequence: TGTGCCAGCACTGGACAGCTAACAGATACGCAGTATTTT. Translation: CASTGQLTDTQYF.